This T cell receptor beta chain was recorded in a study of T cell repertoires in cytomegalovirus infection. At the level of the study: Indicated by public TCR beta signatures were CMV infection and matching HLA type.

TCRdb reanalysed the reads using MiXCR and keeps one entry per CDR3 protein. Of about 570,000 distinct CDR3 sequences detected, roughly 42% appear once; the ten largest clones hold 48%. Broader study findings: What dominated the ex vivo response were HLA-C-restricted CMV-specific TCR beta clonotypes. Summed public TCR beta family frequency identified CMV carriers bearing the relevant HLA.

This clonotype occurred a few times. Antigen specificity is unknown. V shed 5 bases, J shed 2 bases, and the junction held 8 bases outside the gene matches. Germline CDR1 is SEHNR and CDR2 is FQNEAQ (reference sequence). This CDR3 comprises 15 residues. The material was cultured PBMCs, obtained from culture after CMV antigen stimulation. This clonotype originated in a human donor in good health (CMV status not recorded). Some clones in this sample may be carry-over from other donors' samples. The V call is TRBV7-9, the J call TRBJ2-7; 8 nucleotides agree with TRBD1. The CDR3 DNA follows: TGTGCCAGCAGCCACACAGGGGGTGGACCCTACGAGCAGTACTTC. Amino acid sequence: CASSHTGGGPYEQYF.